The 27 T cell receptor beta chains reported below all come from one sample, sequenced in a study of blood T cells in healthy people across ages (dated by TCRdb to between 2014 and 2017). Libraries were prepared through 5' RACE. TCRdb shows the sequencer as Illumina HiSeq 2500. A second roughly 6 to 12 cycle PCR used a sample-barcoded 5' primer and a J-beta primer mix. In-frame beta chains were kept once TCRdb had trimmed the public reads at Q25 with fastp and called clones with MiXCR. For every CDR3 protein sequence, its rows merge into one entry that carries the most common genes and DNA. The sample yields a few hundred thousand distinct CDR3 sequences; about 25% were counted once. The ten largest clones represent roughly 18% of the sample. The sequencing input was blood. These TCRs come from a woman aged 65 to 85 in good health.

This clonotype was seen only a few times. The genes are TRBV11-3 and TRBJ2-1, with 12 bases lining up with TRBD2. With 4 bases clipped from V and 7 bases from J, the junction kept 8 bases outside the gene matches. Per the germline V gene, CDR1 is SGHNT and CDR2 is YENEEA. The CDR3 spans 16 residues. CDR3 sequence reads: CASSSHSSGGANEQFF. The CDR3 DNA reads as TGTGCCAGCAGCTCCCACTCTAGCGGGGGGGCAAATGAGCAGTTCTTC. Full variable domain (outside the CDR3, taken from reference TRBV11-3 and TRBJ2-1): EAGVVQSPRYKIIEKKQPVAFWCNPISGHNTLYWYLQNLGQGPELLIRYENEEAVDDSQLPKDRFSAERLKGVDSTLKIQPAELGDSAVYLCASSSHSSGGANEQFFGPGTRLTVL.

This clonotype was picked up a small number of times. The rearrangement joins TRBV10-3 to TRBJ2-2, with TRBD2 matching over 8 bases. The CDR3 is made up of 18 amino acids. V shed 4 bases and J 2 bases; nucleotides not matched to a gene: 12. Germline lookup yields CDR1 ENHRY and CDR2 SYGVKD. The CDR3, as DNA: TGTGCCATCAGTGGCAGCGGGGGAGCCAAAAGAAACACCGGGGAGCTGTTTTTT. Protein: CAISGSGGAKRNTGELFF.

This clonotype was seen a handful of times. CDR3 nucleotide sequence: TGTGCCAGCAGTGTTGGGCAGCTCGGCGAGCAGTTCTTC. Its translation is CASSVGQLGEQFF. The V gene is TRBV6-4, the J gene TRBJ2-5; D unresolved. The J call may be wrong; the DNA end is better matched by TRBJ2-1. Germline-derived CDR1 and CDR2 are MRHNA and SNTAGT. This CDR3 has 13 residues.

V gene TRBV20-1 combines with J gene TRBJ2-5; TRBD2 matches at 14 bases. J gave up 7 bases and V 6 bases, and 13 bases lay outside the gene matches. The CDR3 is 16 residues long. CDR1 is DFQATT, CDR2 SNEGSKA, per germline (reference sequence). The CDR3 loop reads CSAEKGLAGEMGTQYF. The CDR3 DNA follows: TGCAGTGCGGAGAAGGGACTAGCGGGGGAAATGGGGACCCAGTACTTC.

The V call is TRBV6-2 or TRBV6-3, the J call TRBJ2-6, with 7 bases aligning to TRBD1. Germline V gene data show CDR1 as MNHEY and CDR2 as SVGEGT. The CDR3 runs to 15 residues. After removal of 5 bases from V and 3 bases from J, the junction contained 4 bases not matched to a gene. The CDR3 coding sequence is TGTGCCAGCAGTCAAAACAGGGGTGGGGCCAACGTCCTGACTTTC. The encoded protein is CASSQNRGGANVLTF.

The rearrangement links TRBV4-3 to TRBJ1-4; D ambiguous. The CDR3 totals 13 residues. The germline CDR1 and CDR2 sequences are LGHNA and YSLEER. V lost 8 bases, J lost 4 bases, and 11 bases lay in between. CDR3 region: CASSTEYNEKLFF. The CDR3 region has the DNA TGCGCCAGCTCGACGGAATATAATGAAAAACTGTTTTTT.

This clonotype was detected a few times. The rearrangement links TRBV18 to TRBJ2-5; 8 positions agree with TRBD1. The DNA end lines up better with TRBJ2-7; the J call may be wrong. The CDR3 contains 15 residues. Germline V lookup: CDR1 KGHSH, CDR2 LQKENI. The CDR3 coding sequence is TGTGCCAGCTCACCTTCGACAGGGGCTAACTACGAGCAGTACTTC. It codes for CASSPSTGANYEQYF.

This clonotype was observed a handful of times. J is TRBJ2-3 and V is TRBV20-1, with D perhaps TRBD1 or TRBD2 (5 bases each). Germline V gene data show CDR1 as DFQATT and CDR2 as SNEGSKA (reference sequence). The CDR3 has 14 amino acids. Trimming removed 3 bases at V and 7 bases at J, with 17 bases between. The CDR3 here is CSASPADIIYTQYF. CDR3 sequence (DNA): TGCAGTGCTAGCCCAGCGGACATCATCTATACGCAGTATTTT.

This clonotype was seen once. V and J are TRBV6-5 and TRBJ2-5; TRBD2 aligns across 11 bases. Per germline, CDR1 MNHEY and CDR2 SVGAGI. The CDR3 length is 15 residues. After removal of 7 bases from V and 5 bases from J, the junction contained 9 bases not matched to a gene. CDR3 sequence: CASKRGTSGGETQYF. The CDR3 region has the DNA TGTGCCAGCAAAAGAGGGACTAGCGGCGGGGAGACCCAGTACTTC.

V usage is TRBV4-3 and J usage is TRBJ1-1, with a possible D match to TRBD1 (5 bases). The CDR3 totals 13 residues. Looked up from germline, CDR1 is LGHNA and CDR2 is YSLEER. V lost 4 bases, J lost 10 bases, and 16 bases lay in between. The CDR3: CASSPDIGRGAFF. CDR3 coding DNA: TGCGCCAGCAGCCCAGATATCGGGAGGGGAGCTTTCTTT.

The sample holds a few counts of this clonotype. V usage is TRBV20-1 and J usage is TRBJ1-1; TRBD1 matches at 9 bases. With 5 bases clipped from V and 5 bases from J, the junction kept 6 bases outside the gene matches. CDR3 size: 13 residues. The V gene's germline CDR1 is DFQATT and CDR2 SNEGSKA (reference sequence). DNA for the CDR3: TGCAGTGCTCCCGGGACAGGGTCTACTGAAGCTTTCTTT. Translation gives CSAPGTGSTEAFF.

V gene TRBV3-1 combines with J gene TRBJ2-5; TRBD2 aligns across 7 bases. J gave up 5 bases and V 8 bases, and 8 bases lay outside the gene matches. This CDR3 spans 13 amino acids. The germline gives CDR1 LGHDT, CDR2 YNNKEL (reference sequence). CDR3 DNA: TGTGCCAGCGCCCCCGGGGGGACGGAGACCCAGTACTTC. This translates into CASAPGGTETQYF.

This clonotype was counted between two and nine times. The gene calls are TRBV9 and TRBJ2-6; D is uncertain. The V gene's germline CDR1 is SGDLS and CDR2 YYNGEE. This CDR3 has 14 amino acids. V was clipped by 1 base and J by 4 bases, with 6 bases between them. The DNA of the CDR3 is TGTGCCAGCAGCGTACGTGGCGGGGCCAACGTCCTGACTTTC. Amino acids: CASSVRGGANVLTF.

The J gene is TRBJ1-2, the V gene TRBV10-3; 7 bases fit TRBD1. V shed 4 bases and J 4 bases; nucleotides not matched to a gene: 6. Germline-derived CDR1 and CDR2 are ENHRY and SYGVKD. This CDR3 is built from 14 residues. The CDR3 nucleotides are TGTGCCATCAGTGGACAGGGAAAGGGCTATGGCTACACCTTC. Protein product: CAISGQGKGYGYTF.

This clonotype was counted a few times. This chain connects TRBV5-1 to TRBJ1-1; D gene ambiguous. The germline gives CDR1 SGHRS, CDR2 YFSETQ. This CDR3 region has 15 residues. V lost 6 bases and J lost 1, with 16 bases in between. The CDR3 region is CASTGSGVGNTEAFF. Written as DNA, the CDR3 is TGCGCCAGCACGGGGTCCGGAGTCGGGAACACTGAAGCTTTCTTT.

About this clonotype itself: The CDR3 carries no conserved terminal phenylalanine or tryptophan, so it likely arises from a read error. The rearrangement joins TRBV6-5 to TRBJ2-5, with 8 positions matching TRBD1. The CDR3 runs 14 residues. The V gene end was trimmed by 0 bases and the J gene end by 4 bases; junction bases not matched to a gene: 1. Germline V lookup: CDR1 MNHEY, CDR2 SVGAGI. In nucleotides, the CDR3 is TGTGCCAGCAGTTACTCTACAGGGGGAGAGACCCAGTACCTC. Its translation: CASSYSTGGETQYL.

The chain joins TRBV20-1 to TRBJ2-5; 12 bases line up with TRBD2. V shed 4 bases, J shed 2 bases, and the junction held 5 bases outside the gene matches. There are 15 residues in the CDR3. Germline values: CDR1 DFQATT, CDR2 SNEGSKA (reference sequence). The CDR3 nucleotides are TGCAGTGCTAAGCCGGGACTAGCGGGTCAAGAGACCCAGTACTTC. Its protein is CSAKPGLAGQETQYF.

The V gene is TRBV10-3, the J gene TRBJ2-7; 10 bases agree with TRBD2. The V and J ends lost 2 bases and 2 bases, in that order; junction bases with no gene match: 6. The CDR3 has 16 amino acids. Per germline, CDR1 ENHRY and CDR2 SYGVKD. The CDR3 DNA is TGTGCCATCAGTGAGCCGGGGACTAGCGCGACCTACGAGCAGTACTTC. It is translated as CAISEPGTSATYEQYF.

The rearrangement uses TRBV20-1 and TRBJ2-7, with D maybe TRBD2 (5 bases). Germline V gene sequence: CDR1 DFQATT, CDR2 SNEGSKA (reference sequence). This CDR3 contains 15 residues. CDR3 DNA: TGCAATGCCCCCGGGGTGGGGTCCTCCCCATACGAGCAGTACTTC. Its translation: CNAPGVGSSPYEQYF.

The sample holds one count of this clonotype. The chain links TRBV12-3 or TRBV12-4 to TRBJ1-3, with D perhaps matching TRBD1 (6 bases). This CDR3 comprises 14 residues. Between the trimmed V and J ends, which lost 11 bases and 0 bases, there was a span of 14 bases. The DNA for the CDR3 is TGTGCCGGCTCAATAGGGGGCTCTGGAAACACCATATATTTT. It is translated as CAGSIGGSGNTIYF.

The CDR3 coding sequence is TGCGCCAGCAGCGAAACCCTCGGAGGAACGCTTGGAAACACCATATATTTT. Protein sequence: CASSETLGGTLGNTIYF. V usage is TRBV5-1 and J usage is TRBJ1-3, with D unclear. Trimming removed 4 bases from V and 3 bases from J, with 20 bases in between. The length of the CDR3 is 17 residues. From germline, CDR1 is SGHRS and CDR2 YFSETQ.

The gene calls are TRBV4-3 and TRBJ1-4; D is perhaps TRBD1 (5 bases). The length of the CDR3 is 16 residues. The germline V and J ends were trimmed by 0 bases and 6 bases, with 14 bases remaining between them. Germline CDR1 reads LGHNA; CDR2 reads YSLEER. The CDR3 loop is CASSQDKGWADEKLFF. CDR3 DNA sequence: TGCGCCAGCAGCCAAGATAAGGGGTGGGCGGATGAAAAACTGTTTTTT.

In its sample, this clonotype was seen a few times. The rearrangement links TRBV28 to TRBJ1-1, with TRBD1 matching 7 bases. After removal of 6 bases from V and 4 bases from J, the junction contained 8 bases not matched to a gene. The CDR3 spans 14 residues. Germline CDR1 reads MDHEN; CDR2 reads SYDVKM. The CDR3, as DNA: TGTGCCAGCAGCCCCGCAGGGGGGATCACTGAAGCTTTCTTT. It is translated as CASSPAGGITEAFF.

This clonotype was seen many times. The chain combines TRBV5-1 with TRBJ2-3; D call uncertain. Germline assignment: CDR1 SGHRS and CDR2 YFSETQ. The CDR3 length is 13 residues. Between the trimmed V and J ends, which lost 4 bases and 0 bases, there was a span of 6 bases. In DNA form, the CDR3 reads TGCGCCAGCAGCGTGGACAGCACAGATACGCAGTATTTT. Amino acid sequence: CASSVDSTDTQYF. The whole variable domain, remainder taken from reference TRBV5-1 and TRBJ2-3, is KAGVTQTPRYLIKTRGQQVTLSCSPISGHRSVSWYQQTPGQGLQFLFEYFSETQRNKGNFPGRFSGRQFSNSRSEMNVSTLELGDSALYLCASSVDSTDTQYFGPGTRLTVL.

The chain carries TRBV10-3 and TRBJ2-3; 12 positions match TRBD2. This CDR3 is 13 amino acids long. CDR1 is ENHRY, CDR2 SYGVKD, per germline. The J segment lost 7 bases and the V segment lost 10 bases, leaving 6 bases of the junction unmatched. CDR3 loop: CATSGTSGYTQYF. The CDR3, as DNA: TGTGCCACTTCCGGGACTAGCGGGTATACGCAGTATTTT.

This clonotype was found a few times. CDR3 nucleotide sequence: TGTGCCAGCAGCACCGGGATAGTTACGCAGTATTTT. This encodes CASSTGIVTQYF. The V gene is TRBV7-2, the J gene TRBJ2-3; D perhaps matches TRBD2 (5 bases). Trimming took off 5 bases at V and 8 bases at J, with 11 bases between the two ends. CDR3 length equals 12 residues. CDR1 and CDR2 (germline): SGHTA, FQGNSA.

The chain uses TRBV10-2 and TRBJ1-4; D remains ambiguous. V lost 3 bases and J lost 8, with 10 bases in between. CDR1 and CDR2 from the germline V gene are WSHSY and SAAADI. This CDR3 is 13 amino acids long. Written as DNA, the CDR3 is TGCGCCAGCAGTGATTCTAAACCGGAAAAACTGTTTTTT. Translating it yields CASSDSKPEKLFF.